Detailed here is one TCR beta chain. V was pared by 4 bases and J by 3 bases, with 7 bases of the junction left unmatched. The V gene's germline CDR1 is WSHSY and CDR2 SAAADI. This CDR3 has 15 residues. The data belong to a study of shared clonotypes between healthy human individuals. Across the study: The plates for each donor numbered three CD4 naive, three CD4 memory, two CD8 naive and one CD8 memory.

CD45RO-negative, CCR7-positively selected cells formed the naive CD8 fraction, excluding terminally differentiated effector memory CD45RA+ cells. Measured with immunoSEQ multiplex PCR; TCRdb has only the in-frame clones, and not every one. The repertoire consists of just over 2,000,000 clones, with less than 95% occurring once and the leading ten covering roughly 1%. Input material: naive CD8+ T cells sorted from blood. This sequence was found in a man between 18 and 29 years old in good health. The V and J genes are TRBV10-2 and TRBJ2-7, with TRBD2 identical over 9 bases. Written as DNA, the CDR3 is TGCGCCAGCAGTGCCCCCGGGACTAGCAACTACGAGCAGTACTTC. Amino acids: CASSAPGTSNYEQYF.